These T cell receptor beta chains were read from a single sample in a study of control samples from healthy donors and cancer patients. Profiled with immunoSEQ multiplex PCR; TCRdb holds only in-frame clones, not every one. The table shows tens of thousands of clones, with roughly 94% occurring only once. Sequenced sample: blood. The receptors were sampled from a man in his 60s in good health. CDR3s include the opening cysteine and the closing phenylalanine or tryptophan. The order of the fields is V gene, D gene, clone size, J gene, CDR3 protein, CDR3 DNA. The D gene is left open where the match is weak. The size field is filled for only some rows; it gives once, few, many or a size class.

TRBV28	TRBD1	NA	TRBJ2-7	CASSPAGTDSYEQYF	TGTGCCAGCAGTCCAGCCGGGACAGACTCCTACGAGCAGTACTTC
TRBV10-3	TRBD1	NA	TRBJ2-7	CAINDRGLSYEQYF	TGTGCCATCAATGACAGGGGCCTCTCGTACGAGCAGTACTTC
TRBV7-9	NA	NA	TRBJ2-2	CASSPRQGGTTGELFF	TGTGCCAGCAGTCCAAGACAGGGAGGAACTACCGGGGAGCTGTTTTTT
TRBV4-1	TRBD2	NA	TRBJ2-1	CASSQDYSRTSGYNEQFF	TGCGCCAGCAGCCAAGATTACAGCAGGACTAGCGGCTACAATGAGCAGTTCTTC
TRBV4-1	NA	NA	TRBJ1-1	CASSQNNRNTEAFF	TGCGCCAGCAGCCAAAACAATAGAAACACTGAAGCTTTCTTT
TRBV5-1	NA	NA	TRBJ2-7	CASSLVVDSSSYEQYF	TGCGCCAGCAGCTTGGTGGTAGATTCGAGCTCCTACGAGCAGTACTTC
TRBV28	NA	NA	TRBJ1-2	CASSFEGSGYTF	TGTGCCAGCAGTTTTGAGGGCTCAGGCTACACCTTC
TRBV27	NA	once	TRBJ1-1	CASSLEGKRSTEAFF	TGTGCCAGCAGTTTAGAGGGAAAAAGGAGCACTGAAGCTTTCTTT
TRBV18	NA	NA	TRBJ1-6	CASSESGIDSPLHF	TGTGCCAGCTCAGAGTCAGGGATTGATTCACCCCTCCACTTT
TRBV11-2	TRBD2	NA	TRBJ2-3	CASSGLAGAPDTDTQYF	TGTGCCAGCAGTGGACTAGCGGGAGCCCCGGACACAGATACGCAGTATTTT
TRBV19	NA	NA	TRBJ1-1	CASSTYSSRAFF	TGTGCCAGTAGTACCTACTCTTCCCGAGCTTTCTTT
TRBV24-1	NA	NA	TRBJ2-2	CATSEPQGRRGTGELFF	TGTGCCACCAGTGAACCCCAGGGGAGAAGAGGCACCGGGGAGCTGTTTTTT
TRBV7-8	TRBD2	NA	TRBJ2-1	CASSLASGGLYNEQFF	TGTGCCAGCAGCTTGGCTAGCGGGGGCCTCTACAATGAGCAGTTCTTC
TRBV2	NA	NA	TRBJ2-7	CASSENAGIPYEQYF	TGTGCCAGCAGTGAAAACGCAGGGATCCCATACGAGCAGTACTTC
TRBV27	TRBD2	NA	TRBJ2-3	CASRDYSTDTQYF	TGTGCCAGCCGGGACTACAGCACAGATACGCAGTATTTT
TRBV7-9	NA	NA	TRBJ2-3	CASSLLQSDTQYF	TGTGCCAGCAGCTTATTACAGTCAGATACGCAGTATTTT
TRBV18	NA	NA	TRBJ2-1	CASSPTGTPDGNEQFF	TGTGCCAGCTCACCCACCGGGACTCCGGATGGTAATGAGCAGTTCTTC
TRBV24-1	NA	NA	TRBJ2-2	CATSDLRPTGELFF	TGTGCCACCAGTGATTTGAGACCCACCGGGGAGCTGTTTTTT
TRBV6-2/TRBV6-3	NA	NA	TRBJ1-4	CASSYSVAGSDEKLFF	TGTGCCAGCAGTTACTCGGTCGCAGGATCGGATGAAAAACTGTTTTTT
TRBV4-1	NA	NA	TRBJ1-5	CASSQENRGRGSSNQPQHF	TGCGCCAGCAGCCAAGAGAATCGTGGACGGGGAAGTAGCAATCAGCCCCAGCATTTT
TRBV19	NA	NA	TRBJ2-7	CASSISAGSYEQYF	TGTGCCAGTAGTATTAGTGCCGGCTCCTACGAGCAGTACTTC
TRBV4-1	NA	NA	TRBJ1-5	CASSQELTGWSQPQHF	TGCGCCAGCAGCCAAGAACTCACAGGGTGGAGTCAGCCCCAGCATTTT
TRBV5-1	NA	once	TRBJ1-5	CASSLDGQGNQPQHF	TGCGCCAGCAGCCTCGACGGGCAGGGCAACCAGCCCCAGCATTTT
TRBV10-2	NA	NA	TRBJ1-2	CASSEESRFNGYTF	TGCGCCAGCAGTGAAGAGTCCCGTTTCAATGGCTACACCTTC
TRBV19	TRBD2	NA	TRBJ2-3	CASSNSGRGTDTQYF	TGTGCCAGTAGTAATAGCGGGAGGGGCACAGATACGCAGTATTTT
TRBV9	NA	NA	TRBJ1-3	CASSVVSTGGSGNTIYF	TGTGCCAGCAGCGTAGTTTCGACGGGGGGTTCTGGAAACACCATATATTTT
TRBV30	NA	NA	TRBJ1-6	CAWRTGSPLHF	TGTGCCTGGAGGACAGGATCACCCCTCCACTTT
TRBV9	NA	NA	TRBJ2-1	CAPSHLILIDEQFF	TGTGCCCCTTCCCATTTAATCCTTATCGATGAGCAGTTCTTC
TRBV28	NA	NA	TRBJ2-1	CASGNQGEQFF	TGTGCCAGCGGTAATCAAGGTGAGCAGTTCTTC
TRBV27	TRBD1	NA	TRBJ2-7	CASSPTFGTGAVEQYF	TGTGCCAGCAGTCCGACCTTCGGGACAGGGGCAGTCGAGCAGTACTTC
TRBV19	NA	NA	TRBJ1-6	CAASSLMNSPLHF	TGTGCCGCCTCATCACTGATGAATTCACCCCTCCACTTT
TRBV27	TRBD1	NA	TRBJ2-7	CASSSGTGYEQYF	TGTGCCAGCAGTTCCGGGACAGGGTACGAGCAGTACTTC
TRBV3-1/TRBV3-2	NA	NA	TRBJ2-3	CASSPLGDTQYF	TGTGCCAGCAGCCCGCTCGGGGATACGCAGTATTTT
TRBV14	NA	NA	TRBJ2-5	CASSQDRLARETQYF	TGTGCCAGCAGCCAAGATCGTCTAGCGCGAGAGACCCAGTACTTC
TRBV19	NA	NA	TRBJ1-6	CASTYGTLFSPLHF	TGTGCCAGTACCTACGGGACACTCTTCTCACCCCTCCACTTT
TRBV6-1	NA	NA	TRBJ2-7	CASSGDWDWTVSYEQYF	TGTGCCAGCAGTGGGGATTGGGACTGGACAGTTTCCTACGAGCAGTACTTC
TRBV3-1/TRBV3-2	TRBD1	NA	TRBJ1-1	CASSLADRGEAFF	TGTGCCAGCAGCCTGGCGGACAGGGGAGAAGCTTTCTTT
TRBV7-3	NA	NA	TRBJ2-2	CASSFDGHNTGELFF	TGTGCCAGCAGCTTTGATGGACATAACACCGGGGAGCTGTTTTTT
TRBV3-1/TRBV3-2	TRBD1	NA	TRBJ1-6	CASSPSGGVGSPLHF	TGTGCCAGCAGCCCCTCAGGGGGAGTAGGATCACCCCTCCACTTT
TRBV29-1	NA	NA	TRBJ2-2	CSGLTGTNTGELFF	TGCAGCGGCCTGACAGGAACGAACACCGGGGAGCTGTTTTTT
TRBV10-2	NA	NA	TRBJ2-1	CASSEWIHNEQFF	TGCGCCAGCAGTGAGTGGATCCACAATGAGCAGTTCTTC
TRBV4-1	NA	NA	TRBJ2-5	CASSQEGRAGETQYF	TGCGCCAGCAGCCAAGAGGGAAGGGCCGGGGAGACCCAGTACTTC
TRBV7-3	NA	NA	TRBJ1-6	CASSLRTGNSPLHF	TGTGCCAGCAGCTTGCGGACGGGGAATTCACCCCTCCACTTT
TRBV28	NA	NA	TRBJ1-2	CASSLRNNGYTF	TGTGCCAGCAGTTTAAGGAATAATGGCTACACCTTC
TRBV25-1	NA	NA	TRBJ2-1	CASRAGVWNEQFF	TGTGCCAGCAGGGCCGGAGTGTGGAATGAGCAGTTCTTC
TRBV15	TRBD2	NA	TRBJ2-1	CATSREGGRTYNEQFF	TGTGCCACCAGCAGAGAAGGCGGGAGGACCTACAATGAGCAGTTCTTC
TRBV7-6	TRBD1	NA	TRBJ2-1	CASSYLSSGTDNEQFF	TGTGCCAGCAGCTACTTATCGTCCGGGACAGACAATGAGCAGTTCTTC
TRBV19	NA	once	TRBJ2-7	CASRTSGSDEQYF	TGTGCCAGTAGGACGTCAGGGTCCGACGAGCAGTACTTC